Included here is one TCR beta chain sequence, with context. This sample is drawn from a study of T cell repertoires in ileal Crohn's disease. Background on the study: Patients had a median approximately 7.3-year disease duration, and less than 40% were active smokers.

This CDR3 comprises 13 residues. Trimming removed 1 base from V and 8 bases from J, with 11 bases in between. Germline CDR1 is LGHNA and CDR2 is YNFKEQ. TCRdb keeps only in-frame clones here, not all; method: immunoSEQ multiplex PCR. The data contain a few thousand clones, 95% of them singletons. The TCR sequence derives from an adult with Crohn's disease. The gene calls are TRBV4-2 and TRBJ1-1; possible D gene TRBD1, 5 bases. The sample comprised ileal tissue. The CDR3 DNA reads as TGTGCCAGCAGCCAAGTCCAGGGTGGGGAAGCTTTCTTT. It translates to CASSQVQGGEAFF.